The 30 T cell receptor beta chains in this list originate from one sample, sequenced in a study of OX40 agonist ivuxolimab in advanced cancers. The repertoire was sequenced with immunoSEQ multiplex PCR; TCRdb's copy has only in-frame clones and lacks some. Of about 100,000 clones listed, approximately 90% are singletons. This material consisted of CD4+ or CD8+ T cells sorted from blood, taken in a trial of the OX40 agonist ivuxolimab. These receptors were obtained from an adult with an advanced solid tumor such as melanoma, head and neck, liver or kidney cancer.

The chain joins TRBV27 to TRBJ1-1, with a possible D match to TRBD1 (5 bases). The CDR3 sequence is 14 residues long. The germline V gene encodes CDR1 MNHEY and CDR2 SMNVEV (reference sequence). V lost 8 bases, J lost 5 bases, and 18 bases lay in between. The CDR3 loop reads CASALMGGRTEAFF. The CDR3 bases are TGTGCCAGCGCCCTAATGGGGGGTCGTACTGAAGCTTTCTTT.

V is TRBV19 and J is TRBJ2-5; TRBD1 agrees at 7 bases. The length of the CDR3 is 15 residues. Germline trimming cut 3 bases from V and 5 bases from J; bases unmatched to any gene: 9. Germline CDR1 LNHDA, CDR2 SQIVND (reference sequence). The CDR3 protein is CASSIALTGSETQYF. Here the CDR3 DNA reads TGTGCCAGTAGTATCGCCTTGACAGGGTCGGAGACCCAGTACTTC.

V and J are TRBV5-1 and TRBJ2-7, with TRBD1 as a possible D gene (6 bases). CDR1 is SGHRS and CDR2 is YFSETQ in the germline V gene. The CDR3 has 14 residues. Trimming stripped 4 bases from V and 6 bases from J, with 17 bases between. CDR3 bases: TGCGCCAGCAGCCGCGGGCAGGGGCTTGCCGAGCAGTACTTC. Translating gives CASSRGQGLAEQYF.

CDR3 sequence reads: CASSELGEWAYEQYF. In DNA, the CDR3 is TGTGCCAGCAGTGAACTTGGGGAATGGGCCTACGAGCAGTACTTC. J is TRBJ2-7 and V is TRBV6-1; D remains ambiguous. Trimming shortened V by 2 bases and J by 2 bases, and 13 bases separated the two germline ends. The CDR3 is 15 residues long. Per the germline V gene, CDR1 is MNHNS and CDR2 is SASEGT.

By sample fraction, this clone is medium-sized. This chain links TRBV30 with TRBJ1-1; D unclear. The V gene lost 2 bases and the J gene lost 2 bases, with 6 bases spanning the gap. The germline V gene has CDR1 GTSNPN and CDR2 SVGIG (reference sequence). The CDR3 has 12 amino acids. CDR3 amino acids: CAWSPSNTEAFF. The CDR3 nucleotides read TGTGCCTGGAGTCCGAGTAACACTGAAGCTTTCTTT.

This clone was recorded only once. The V call is TRBV28, the J call TRBJ1-2; 7 bases align to TRBD1. There are 15 residues in the CDR3. The V gene end was trimmed by 6 bases and the J gene end by 7 bases; junction bases not matched to a gene: 14. CDR1 and CDR2 (germline): MDHEN, SYDVKM. DNA for the CDR3: TGTGCCAGCAGCTCTCTCTCGGACAGGACGGGTGGCTACACCTTC. It is translated as CASSSLSDRTGGYTF.

This chain uses TRBV5-6 with TRBJ1-2, with 7 bases identical to TRBD1. In germline, CDR1 is SGHDT, CDR2 YYEEEE. The J segment lost 4 bases and the V segment lost 0 bases, leaving 0 bases of the junction unmatched. The CDR3 extends over 13 amino acids. The CDR3 DNA reads as TGTGCCAGCAGCTTGGCAGGGGGCTATGGCTACACCTTC. It specifies CASSLAGGYGYTF.

The chain recombines TRBV7-7 with TRBJ2-5, with 8 positions matching TRBD1. The trim removed 3 bases at V and 5 bases at J, leaving 5 bases unmatched. The CDR3 covers 14 residues. The V gene's germline CDR1 is SSHAT and CDR2 FNYEAQ (reference sequence). The CDR3 nucleotides read TGTGCCAGCAGCTTCCAGGGGGCGGGTGAGACCCAGTACTTC. It specifies CASSFQGAGETQYF.

On this clone: Within the sample, other DNA sequences also encode this same CDR3. J is TRBJ2-7 and V is TRBV2; tentatively, D is TRBD1 (6 bases). Trimming cost V 9 bases and J 2 bases, with 11 bases left between them. Per the germline V gene, CDR1 is SNHLY and CDR2 is FYNNEI. CDR3 length: 12 amino acids. CDR3 sequence (DNA): TGTGCCAGTAGACGGGACACCTACGAGCAGTACTTC. This sequence encodes CASRRDTYEQYF. Full variable domain (outside the CDR3, taken from reference TRBV2 and TRBJ2-7): EPEVTQTPSHQVTQMGQEVILRCVPISNHLYFYWYRQILGQKVEFLVSFYNNEISEKSEIFDDQFSVERPDGSNFTLKIRSTKLEDSAMYFCASRRDTYEQYFGPGTRLTVT.

The chain combines TRBV7-9 with TRBJ1-1, with D uncertain. The V end was cut by 5 bases, the J end by 1 base, with 11 bases between. The CDR3 has 14 amino acids. Germline loops: CDR1 SEHNR, CDR2 FQNEAQ (reference sequence). CDR3 amino acids: CASSTGAENTEAFF. Here the CDR3 DNA reads TGTGCCAGCAGCACCGGAGCAGAGAACACTGAAGCTTTCTTT.

This clone was observed a single time. The genes are TRBV19 and TRBJ2-6, with TRBD1 identical over 7 bases. CDR1 and CDR2 from the germline V gene are LNHDA and SQIVND (reference sequence). This CDR3 contains 15 residues. The J segment lost 4 bases and the V segment lost 7 bases, leaving 7 bases of the junction unmatched. In DNA form, the CDR3 reads TGTGCCAGTACCCACGACAGGGCCGGGGCCAACGTCCTGACTTTC. As protein: CASTHDRAGANVLTF.

This CDR3 is CASSRTGTGDGYTF. The DNA of the CDR3 is TGCGCCAGCAGCCGGACCGGGACAGGGGACGGCTACACCTTC. The chain has TRBV4-1 and TRBJ1-2, with 10 bases that match TRBD1. From germline, CDR1 is MGHRA and CDR2 YSYEKL. Trimming cost V 4 bases and J 8 bases; bases outside gene matches: 7. The CDR3 covers 14 residues.

The gene calls are TRBV7-2 and TRBJ2-7, with D unclear. Looked up from germline, CDR1 is SGHTA and CDR2 is FQGNSA. This CDR3 contains 13 residues. The V end was cut by 1 base, the J end by 5 bases, with 9 bases between. Written as DNA, the CDR3 is TGTGCCAGCAGCTTAGGGGGATTCAACGAGCAGTACTTC. Residues: CASSLGGFNEQYF.

This chain links TRBV25-1 with TRBJ1-1; possible D gene TRBD1, 5 bases. The CDR3 covers 13 residues. V lost 4 bases to trimming and J lost 6 bases, with 12 bases between them. The germline V gene has CDR1 MGHDK and CDR2 SYGVNS. The CDR3 DNA reads as TGTGCCAGCAGTGCTCAATGGGGGTCTGAAGCTTTCTTT. Translating it yields CASSAQWGSEAFF.

This sequence joins TRBV6-5 and TRBJ2-7, with D perhaps matching TRBD2 (5 bases). The CDR3 runs to 13 residues. V was clipped by 5 bases and J by 3 bases, with 11 bases between them. Per the germline V gene, CDR1 is MNHEY and CDR2 is SVGAGI. CDR3 amino acids: CASSRGGNYEQYF. CDR3 DNA sequence: TGTGCCAGCAGTCGAGGAGGAAACTACGAGCAGTACTTC.

This sequence joins TRBV29-1 and TRBJ1-1, with a tentative D call TRBD1 (5 bases). V lost 4 bases to trimming and J lost 4 bases, with 10 bases between them. Looked up from germline, CDR1 is SQVTM and CDR2 is ANQGSEA. The CDR3 length is 12 residues. CDR3 loop: CSVGGYGTEAFF. For the CDR3, the DNA is TGCAGCGTTGGGGGGTACGGCACTGAAGCTTTCTTT. Based on the CDR3 plus reference TRBV29-1 and TRBJ1-1, the full variable domain is SAVISQKPSRDICQRGTSLTIQCQVDSQVTMMFWYRQQPGQSLTLIATANQGSEATYESGFVIDKFPISRPNLTFSTLTVSNMSPEDSSIYLCSVGGYGTEAFFGQGTRLTVV.

The gene calls are TRBV28 and TRBJ2-3; 10 bases fit TRBD1. In germline, CDR1 is MDHEN, CDR2 SYDVKM. CDR3 length equals 17 residues. With V trimmed by 2 bases and J by 5 bases, 10 bases remained unmatched. CDR3 bases: TGTGCCAGCAGTTTAGTTTTGACAGGGGGCGCGGAAGATACGCAGTATTTT. It codes for CASSLVLTGGAEDTQYF.

This chain links TRBV4-3 with TRBJ2-5; 8 bases line up with TRBD2. Germline assignment: CDR1 LGHNA and CDR2 YSLEER. Losses at the gene ends were 4 bases for V and 1 base for J; bases not matched to a gene: 5. CDR3 length equals 15 residues. The CDR3 DNA sequence: TGCGCCAGCAGCCTCACCGGGACTAGCCAAGAGACCCAGTACTTC. It is translated as CASSLTGTSQETQYF.

CDR3 sequence (DNA): TGCGCCAGCAGCTCTCTAGGGGCAGACACCATATATTTT. Translated: CASSSLGADTIYF. V and J are TRBV5-1 and TRBJ1-3; TRBD1 might be the D (5 bases). This CDR3 contains 13 residues. CDR1 and CDR2 (germline): SGHRS, YFSETQ. V lost 3 bases, J lost 8 bases, and 12 bases lay in between.

Only one count was recorded for this clone. This chain uses TRBV19 with TRBJ1-2; D unresolved. Germline V CDR1 and CDR2: LNHDA, SQIVND (reference sequence). The germline V and J ends were trimmed by 5 bases and 1 base, with 14 bases remaining between them. The CDR3 extends over 15 amino acids. The CDR3, as DNA: TGTGCCAGTAGTCCCCGAGCGGACCGTAACTATGGCTACACCTTC. Its protein product is CASSPRADRNYGYTF.

V is TRBV5-1 and J is TRBJ1-6, with D unclear. Germline V gene sequence: CDR1 SGHRS, CDR2 YFSETQ. The germline V and J ends were trimmed by 5 bases and 4 bases, with 10 bases remaining between them. CDR3 length equals 14 residues. The CDR3: CASRPGDYNSPLHF. CDR3 nucleotide sequence: TGCGCCAGCAGGCCAGGTGATTATAATTCACCCCTCCACTTT. The full variable domain, with the rest looked up from reference TRBV5-1 and TRBJ1-6, is KAGVTQTPRYLIKTRGQQVTLSCSPISGHRSVSWYQQTPGQGLQFLFEYFSETQRNKGNFPGRFSGRQFSNSRSEMNVSTLELGDSALYLCASRPGDYNSPLHFGNGTRLTVT.

V is TRBV6-1 and J is TRBJ1-6, with no clear D. Germline CDR1 is MNHNS and CDR2 is SASEGT. The ends were cut back, 3 bases at V and 10 bases at J, with 25 bases in the middle. This CDR3 contains 18 residues. This chain's CDR3 is CASSDLNPWLSYGSPLHF. Here the CDR3 DNA reads TGTGCCAGCAGTGACCTAAATCCCTGGCTGTCCTACGGGTCACCCCTCCACTTT.

This chain uses TRBV27 with TRBJ1-5; D remains ambiguous. Germline V gene sequence: CDR1 MNHEY, CDR2 SMNVEV (reference sequence). V lost 2 bases and J 0 bases, leaving 8 bases between the germline ends. The CDR3 sequence is 15 residues long. CDR3 coding DNA: TGTGCCAGCAGTTTAGGAGCACGTAGCAATCAGCCCCAGCATTTT. It yields the protein CASSLGARSNQPQHF.

This clone was recorded once. The chain has TRBV6-5 and TRBJ1-2; 10 bases line up with TRBD1. The CDR3 length is 15 residues. Germline V gives CDR1 MNHEY, CDR2 SVGAGI. With V trimmed by 6 bases and J by 5 bases, 9 bases remained unmatched. This CDR3 is CASRETGGAEYGYTF. DNA of the CDR3: TGTGCCAGCAGAGAGACAGGGGGCGCAGAGTATGGCTACACCTTC.

This clone was recorded a few times. The genes are TRBV19 and TRBJ1-2; 10 nucleotides agree with TRBD1. V dropped 6 bases and J dropped 4; count of bases not matched to a gene: 5. The CDR3 consists of 14 residues. Germline CDR1 LNHDA, CDR2 SQIVND (reference sequence). Written as DNA, the CDR3 is TGTGCCAGTAGGGGACAGGGGACCCGCTATGGCTACACCTTC. It codes for CASRGQGTRYGYTF. The full variable domain, completed using reference TRBV19 and TRBJ1-2, is DGGITQSPKYLFRKEGQNVTLSCEQNLNHDAMYWYRQDPGQGLRLIYYSQIVNDFQKGDIAEGYSVSREKKESFPLTVTSAQKNPTAFYLCASRGQGTRYGYTFGSGTRLTVV.

This clone was counted a single time. The chain recombines TRBV28 with TRBJ1-4, with D uncertain. This CDR3 has 13 amino acids. The germline CDR1 and CDR2 sequences are MDHEN and SYDVKM. V was cut by 5 bases and J by 8 bases, with 12 bases left in between. CDR3 coding DNA: TGTGCCAGCAGTCCCGGTGGTGACGAAAAACTGTTTTTT. As protein: CASSPGGDEKLFF.

V usage is TRBV4-3 and J usage is TRBJ1-5; D is ambiguous. The V gene lost 0 bases and the J gene lost 2 bases, with 8 bases spanning the gap. This CDR3 comprises 15 residues. Germline assignment: CDR1 LGHNA and CDR2 YSLEER. CDR3 sequence (DNA): TGCGCCAGCAGCCAAGATAGTGGGGGCAATCAGCCCCAGCATTTT. Translation: CASSQDSGGNQPQHF.

This chain uses TRBV5-1 with TRBJ2-3; D not certain. The CDR3 spans 14 residues. The germline CDR1 and CDR2 sequences are SGHRS and YFSETQ. V was clipped by 0 bases and J by 3 bases, with 8 bases between them. The CDR3 reads CASSLALSTDTQYF. DNA of the CDR3: TGCGCCAGCAGCTTGGCCCTTAGTACAGATACGCAGTATTTT. Using reference TRBV5-1 and TRBJ2-3 for the parts outside the CDR3, the full variable domain is KAGVTQTPRYLIKTRGQQVTLSCSPISGHRSVSWYQQTPGQGLQFLFEYFSETQRNKGNFPGRFSGRQFSNSRSEMNVSTLELGDSALYLCASSLALSTDTQYFGPGTRLTVL.

The chain combines TRBV5-1 with TRBJ1-1; TRBD1 might be the D (5 bases). Between the trimmed V and J ends, which lost 3 bases and 0 bases, there was a span of 12 bases. The CDR3 runs to 15 residues. Germline CDR1 reads SGHRS; CDR2 reads YFSETQ. The CDR3 DNA reads TGCGCCAGCAGCTCAGACGGGGGAATGAACACTGAAGCTTTCTTT. Translation: CASSSDGGMNTEAFF.

The chain combines TRBV27 with TRBJ1-4; D unclear. V lost 6 bases and J 8 bases, leaving 13 bases between the germline ends. There are 13 residues in the CDR3. In germline, CDR1 is MNHEY, CDR2 SMNVEV (reference sequence). The CDR3 sequence is CASSFRVWEKLFF. As DNA, the CDR3 is TGTGCCAGCAGCTTTAGGGTTTGGGAAAAACTGTTTTTT.